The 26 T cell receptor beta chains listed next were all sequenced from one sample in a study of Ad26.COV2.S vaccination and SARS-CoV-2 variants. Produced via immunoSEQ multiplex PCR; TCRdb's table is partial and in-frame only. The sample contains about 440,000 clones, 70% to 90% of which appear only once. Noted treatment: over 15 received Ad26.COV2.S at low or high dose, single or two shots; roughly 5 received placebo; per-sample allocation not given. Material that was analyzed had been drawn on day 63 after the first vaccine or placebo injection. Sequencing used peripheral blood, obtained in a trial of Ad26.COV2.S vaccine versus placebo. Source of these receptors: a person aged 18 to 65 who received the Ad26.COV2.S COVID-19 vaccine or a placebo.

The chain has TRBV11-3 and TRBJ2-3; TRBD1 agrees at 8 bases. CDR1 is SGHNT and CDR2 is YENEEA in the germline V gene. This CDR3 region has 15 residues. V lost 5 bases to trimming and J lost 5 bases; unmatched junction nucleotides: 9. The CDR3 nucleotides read TGTGCCAGCAGCGTCGGGACAGGAAGGGGAGATACGCAGTATTTT. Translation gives CASSVGTGRGDTQYF.

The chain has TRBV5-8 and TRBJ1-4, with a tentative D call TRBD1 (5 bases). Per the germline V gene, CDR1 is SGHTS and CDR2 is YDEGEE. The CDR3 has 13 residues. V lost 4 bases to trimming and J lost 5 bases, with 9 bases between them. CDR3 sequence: CASSRGPNEKLFF. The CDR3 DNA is TGTGCCAGCAGCCGGGGACCAAATGAAAAACTGTTTTTT.

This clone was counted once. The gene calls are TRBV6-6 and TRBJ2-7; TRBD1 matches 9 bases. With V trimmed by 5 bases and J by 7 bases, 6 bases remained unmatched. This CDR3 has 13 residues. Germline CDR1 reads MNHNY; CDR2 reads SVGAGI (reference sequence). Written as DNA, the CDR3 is TGTGCCAGCAGTCGGGACAGGGTAGGAGAGCAGTACTTC. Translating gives CASSRDRVGEQYF.

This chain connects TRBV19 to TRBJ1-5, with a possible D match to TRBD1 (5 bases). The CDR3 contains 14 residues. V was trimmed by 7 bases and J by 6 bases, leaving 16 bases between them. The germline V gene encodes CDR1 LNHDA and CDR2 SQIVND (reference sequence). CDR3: CASTRGGIGQPQHF. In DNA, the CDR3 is TGTGCCAGTACCCGGGGGGGGATAGGTCAGCCCCAGCATTTT.

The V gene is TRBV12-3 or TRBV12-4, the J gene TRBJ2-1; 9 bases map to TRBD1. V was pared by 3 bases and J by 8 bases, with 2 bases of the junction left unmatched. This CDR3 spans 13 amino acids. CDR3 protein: CASSLGQGDEQFF. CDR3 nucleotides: TGTGCCAGCAGTTTGGGACAGGGCGATGAGCAGTTCTTC.

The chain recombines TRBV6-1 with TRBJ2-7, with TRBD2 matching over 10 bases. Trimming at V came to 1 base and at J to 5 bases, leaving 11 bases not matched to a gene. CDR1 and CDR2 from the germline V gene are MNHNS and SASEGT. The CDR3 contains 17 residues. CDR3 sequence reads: CASSEVLAGGGSHEQYF. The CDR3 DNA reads TGTGCCAGCAGTGAAGTGTTAGCGGGAGGAGGGTCCCACGAGCAGTACTTC.

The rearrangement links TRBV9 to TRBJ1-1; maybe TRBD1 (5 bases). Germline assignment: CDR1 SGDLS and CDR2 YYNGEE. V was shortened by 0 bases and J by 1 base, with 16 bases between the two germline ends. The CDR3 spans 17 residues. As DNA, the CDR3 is TGTGCCAGCAGCGTAGTATCGTCAGGGATGGGGAACACTGAAGCTTTCTTT. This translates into CASSVVSSGMGNTEAFF.

The CDR3: CASSESPAVNGEQYF. In DNA, the CDR3 is TGTGCCAGCAGTGAAAGCCCGGCGGTTAATGGGGAGCAGTACTTC. The genes are TRBV2 and TRBJ2-7; D not resolved. The V and J ends lost 2 bases and 7 bases respectively, with 18 bases between them. Germline V gene data show CDR1 as SNHLY and CDR2 as FYNNEI. This CDR3 contains 15 residues.

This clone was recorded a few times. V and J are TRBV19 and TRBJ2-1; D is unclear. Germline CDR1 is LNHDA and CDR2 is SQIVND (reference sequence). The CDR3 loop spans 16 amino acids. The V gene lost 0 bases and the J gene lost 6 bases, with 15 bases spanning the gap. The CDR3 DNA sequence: TGTGCCAGTAGTATAGACCCCGCGATAACCGGCAATGAGCAGTTCTTC. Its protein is CASSIDPAITGNEQFF. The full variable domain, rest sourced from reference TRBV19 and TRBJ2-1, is DGGITQSPKYLFRKEGQNVTLSCEQNLNHDAMYWYRQDPGQGLRLIYYSQIVNDFQKGDIAEGYSVSREKKESFPLTVTSAQKNPTAFYLCASSIDPAITGNEQFFGPGTRLTVL.

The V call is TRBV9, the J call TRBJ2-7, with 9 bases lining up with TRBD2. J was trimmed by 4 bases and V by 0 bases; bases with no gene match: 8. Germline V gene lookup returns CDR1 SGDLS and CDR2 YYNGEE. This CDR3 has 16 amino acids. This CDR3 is CASSVGDSGRLYEQYF. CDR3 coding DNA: TGTGCCAGCAGCGTAGGGGATAGCGGGAGATTGTACGAGCAGTACTTC.

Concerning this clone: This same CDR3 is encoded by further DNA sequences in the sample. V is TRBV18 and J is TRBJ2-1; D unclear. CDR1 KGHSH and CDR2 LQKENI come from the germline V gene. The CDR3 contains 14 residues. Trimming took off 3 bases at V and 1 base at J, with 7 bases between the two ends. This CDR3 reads CASSPSGSYNEQFF. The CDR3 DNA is TGTGCCAGCTCACCTAGTGGGTCCTACAATGAGCAGTTCTTC. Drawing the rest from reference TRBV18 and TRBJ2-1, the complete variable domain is NAGVMQNPRHLVRRRGQEARLRCSPMKGHSHVYWYRQLPEEGLKFMVYLQKENIIDESGMPKERFSAEFPKEGPSILRIQQVVRGDSAAYFCASSPSGSYNEQFFGPGTRLTVL.

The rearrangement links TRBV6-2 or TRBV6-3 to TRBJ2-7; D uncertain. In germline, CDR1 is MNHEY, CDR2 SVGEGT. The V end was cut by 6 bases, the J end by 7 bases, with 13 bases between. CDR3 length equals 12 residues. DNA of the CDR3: TGTGCCAGCAGCCGAGCGACTGGGGAGCAGTACTTC. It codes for CASSRATGEQYF.

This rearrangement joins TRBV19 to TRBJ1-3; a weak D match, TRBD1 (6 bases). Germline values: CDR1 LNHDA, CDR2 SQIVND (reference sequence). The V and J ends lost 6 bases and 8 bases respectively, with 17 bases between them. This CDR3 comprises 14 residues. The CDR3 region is CASRMTGATDTIYF. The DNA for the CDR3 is TGTGCCAGTAGGATGACAGGTGCCACAGACACCATATATTTT.

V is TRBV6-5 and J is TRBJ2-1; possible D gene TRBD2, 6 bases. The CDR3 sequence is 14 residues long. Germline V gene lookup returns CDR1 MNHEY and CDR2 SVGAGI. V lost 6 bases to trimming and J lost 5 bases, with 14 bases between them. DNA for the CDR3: TGTGCCAGCAGGATTTCGGGGGTACACAATGAGCAGTTCTTC. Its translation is CASRISGVHNEQFF.

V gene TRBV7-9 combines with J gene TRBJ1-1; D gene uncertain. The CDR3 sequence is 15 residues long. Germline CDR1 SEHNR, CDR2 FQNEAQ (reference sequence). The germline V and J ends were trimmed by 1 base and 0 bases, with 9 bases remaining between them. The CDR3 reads CASSLGVGLNTEAFF. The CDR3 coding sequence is TGTGCCAGCAGCTTAGGAGTAGGGTTGAACACTGAAGCTTTCTTT. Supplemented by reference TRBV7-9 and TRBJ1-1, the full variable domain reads DTGVSQNPRHKITKRGQNVTFRCDPISEHNRLYWYRQTLGQGPEFLTYFQNEAQLEKSRLLSDRFSAERPKGSFSTLEIQRTEQGDSAMYLCASSLGVGLNTEAFFGQGTRLTVV.

The CDR3 coding sequence is TGTGCCAGCAGTTTACTGACAGGGGGCATATCCCCAGGAAAACTGTTTTTT. Translation: CASSLLTGGISPGKLFF. V usage is TRBV27 and J usage is TRBJ1-4; 10 bases are a match to TRBD1. Germline lookup yields CDR1 MNHEY and CDR2 SMNVEV (reference sequence). The CDR3 length is 17 residues. V lost 2 bases, J lost 10 bases, and 13 bases stayed unmatched. Filled out from reference TRBV27 and TRBJ1-4, the complete variable domain reads EAQVTQNPRYLITVTGKKLTVTCSQNMNHEYMSWYRQDPGLGLRQIYYSMNVEVTDKGDVPEGYKVSRKEKRNFPLILESPSPNQTSLYFCASSLLTGGISPGKLFFGSGTQLSVL.

The CDR3 DNA reads as TGCGCCAGCAGCCCAGGACAGGGTCCGTCCCAGCAGTACTTC. Amino acids: CASSPGQGPSQQYF. The gene calls are TRBV5-1 and TRBJ2-7, with 8 bases matching TRBD1. The CDR3 is 14 amino acids. Trimming cost V 4 bases and J 8 bases; bases outside gene matches: 11. Germline V lookup: CDR1 SGHRS, CDR2 YFSETQ.

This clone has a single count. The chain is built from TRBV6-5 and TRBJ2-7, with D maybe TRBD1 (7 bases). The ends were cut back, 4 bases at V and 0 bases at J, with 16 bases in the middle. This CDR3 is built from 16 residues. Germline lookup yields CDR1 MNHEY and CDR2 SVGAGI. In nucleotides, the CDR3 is TGTGCCAGCAGTTTACGGAGGGGGCTCAGCTCCTACGAGCAGTACTTC. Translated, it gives CASSLRRGLSSYEQYF.

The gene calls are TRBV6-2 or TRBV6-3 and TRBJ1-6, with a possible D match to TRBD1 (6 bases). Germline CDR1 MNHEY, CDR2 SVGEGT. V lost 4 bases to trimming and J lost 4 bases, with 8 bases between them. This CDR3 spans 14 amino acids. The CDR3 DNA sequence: TGTGCCAGCAGTTTTGGACAGTATAATTCACCCCTCCACTTT. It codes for CASSFGQYNSPLHF.

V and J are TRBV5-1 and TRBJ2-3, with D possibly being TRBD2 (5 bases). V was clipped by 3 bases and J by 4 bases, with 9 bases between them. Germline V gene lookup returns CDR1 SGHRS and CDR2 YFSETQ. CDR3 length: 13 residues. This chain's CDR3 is CASSYFSADTQYF. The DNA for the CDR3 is TGCGCCAGCAGCTACTTTAGCGCAGATACGCAGTATTTT.

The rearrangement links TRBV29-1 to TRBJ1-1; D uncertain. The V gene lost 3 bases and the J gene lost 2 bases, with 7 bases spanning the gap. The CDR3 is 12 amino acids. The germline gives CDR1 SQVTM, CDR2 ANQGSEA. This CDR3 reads CSVDADNTEAFF. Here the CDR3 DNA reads TGCAGCGTTGACGCAGACAACACTGAAGCTTTCTTT. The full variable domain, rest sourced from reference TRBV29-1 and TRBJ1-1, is SAVISQKPSRDICQRGTSLTIQCQVDSQVTMMFWYRQQPGQSLTLIATANQGSEATYESGFVIDKFPISRPNLTFSTLTVSNMSPEDSSIYLCSVDADNTEAFFGQGTRLTVV.

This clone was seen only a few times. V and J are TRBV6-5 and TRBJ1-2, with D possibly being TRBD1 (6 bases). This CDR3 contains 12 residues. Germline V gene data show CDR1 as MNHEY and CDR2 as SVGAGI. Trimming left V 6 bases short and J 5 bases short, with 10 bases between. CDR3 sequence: CASRDSLYGYTF. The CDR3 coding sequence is TGTGCCAGCAGGGACAGTCTTTATGGCTACACCTTC.

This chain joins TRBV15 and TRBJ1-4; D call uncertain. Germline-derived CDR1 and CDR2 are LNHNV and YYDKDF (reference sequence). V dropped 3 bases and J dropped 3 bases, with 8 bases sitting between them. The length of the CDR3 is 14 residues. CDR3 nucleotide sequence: TGTGCCACCAGCAGTCCCCGGTCTAATGAAAAACTGTTTTTT. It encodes CATSSPRSNEKLFF.

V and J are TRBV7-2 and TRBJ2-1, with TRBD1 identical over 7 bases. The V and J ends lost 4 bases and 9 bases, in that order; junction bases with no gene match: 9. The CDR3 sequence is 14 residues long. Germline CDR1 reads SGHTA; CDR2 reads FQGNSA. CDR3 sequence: CASSSSQGSVEQFF. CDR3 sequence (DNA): TGTGCCAGCAGCTCCTCACAGGGGTCGGTTGAGCAGTTCTTC. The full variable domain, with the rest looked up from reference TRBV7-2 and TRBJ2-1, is GAGVSQSPSNKVTEKGKDVELRCDPISGHTALYWYRQSLGQGLEFLIYFQGNSAPDKSGLPSDRFSAERTGGSVSTLTIQRTQQEDSAVYLCASSSSQGSVEQFFGPGTRLTVL.

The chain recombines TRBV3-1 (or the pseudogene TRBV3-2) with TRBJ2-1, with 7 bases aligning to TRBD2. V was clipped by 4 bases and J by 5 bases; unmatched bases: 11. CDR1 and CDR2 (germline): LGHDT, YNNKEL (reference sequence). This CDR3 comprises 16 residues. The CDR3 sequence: CASSPPTGTTNNEQFF. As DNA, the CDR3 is TGTGCCAGCAGCCCTCCTACCGGGACTACTAACAATGAGCAGTTCTTC.

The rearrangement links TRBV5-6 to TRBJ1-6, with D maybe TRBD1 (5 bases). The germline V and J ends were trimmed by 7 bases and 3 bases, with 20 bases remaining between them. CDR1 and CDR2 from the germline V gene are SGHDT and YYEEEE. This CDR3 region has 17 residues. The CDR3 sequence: CASRAIGGTGYNSPLHF. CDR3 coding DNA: TGTGCCAGCCGAGCGATTGGGGGGACCGGCTATAATTCACCCCTCCACTTT.